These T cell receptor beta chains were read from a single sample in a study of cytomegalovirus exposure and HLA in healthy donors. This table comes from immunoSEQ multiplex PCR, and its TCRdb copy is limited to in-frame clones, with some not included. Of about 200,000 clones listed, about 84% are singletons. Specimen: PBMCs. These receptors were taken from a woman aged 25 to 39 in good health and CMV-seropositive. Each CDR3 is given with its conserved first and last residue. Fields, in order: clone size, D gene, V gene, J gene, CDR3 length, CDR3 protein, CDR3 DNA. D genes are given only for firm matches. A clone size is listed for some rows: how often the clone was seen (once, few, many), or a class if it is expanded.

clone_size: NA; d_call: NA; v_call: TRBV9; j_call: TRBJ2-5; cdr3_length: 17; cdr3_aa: CASSVDPRGGLEETQYF; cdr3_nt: TGTGCCAGCAGCGTAGACCCCCGCGGGGGCCTTGAAGAGACCCAGTACTTC
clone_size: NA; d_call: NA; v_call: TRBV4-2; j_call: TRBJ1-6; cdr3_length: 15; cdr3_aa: CASSQGAAPQSPLHF; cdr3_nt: TGTGCCAGCAGCCAAGGCGCGGCCCCTCAGTCACCCCTCCACTTT
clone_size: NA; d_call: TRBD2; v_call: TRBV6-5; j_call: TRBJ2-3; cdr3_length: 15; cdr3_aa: CASSKLAGGGDTQYF; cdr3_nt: TGTGCCAGCAGTAAACTAGCGGGAGGGGGAGATACGCAGTATTTT
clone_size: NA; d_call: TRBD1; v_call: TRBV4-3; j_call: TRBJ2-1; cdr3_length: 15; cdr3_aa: CASSAGQGSYNEQFF; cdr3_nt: TGCGCCAGCAGCGCGGGACAGGGGTCCTACAATGAGCAGTTCTTC
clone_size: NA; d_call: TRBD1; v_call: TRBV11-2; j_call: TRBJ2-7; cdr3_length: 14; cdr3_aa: CASSLGTGTYEQYF; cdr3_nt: TGTGCCAGCAGCTTAGGGACAGGGACCTACGAGCAGTACTTC
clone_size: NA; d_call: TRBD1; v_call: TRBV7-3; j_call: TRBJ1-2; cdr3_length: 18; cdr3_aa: CASSPHRQGKSLNYGYTF; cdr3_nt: TGTGCCAGCAGCCCCCACAGACAGGGGAAGAGTTTGAACTATGGCTACACCTTC
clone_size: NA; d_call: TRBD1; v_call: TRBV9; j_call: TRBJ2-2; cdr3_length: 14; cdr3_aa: CASSAGTVNGELFF; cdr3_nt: TGTGCCAGCAGCGCCGGGACAGTAAACGGGGAGCTGTTTTTT
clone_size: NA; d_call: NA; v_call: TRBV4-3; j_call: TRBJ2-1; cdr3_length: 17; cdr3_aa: CASSRTLTGAPYNEQFF; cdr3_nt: TGCGCCAGCAGCCGAACATTGACAGGAGCTCCCTACAATGAGCAGTTCTTC
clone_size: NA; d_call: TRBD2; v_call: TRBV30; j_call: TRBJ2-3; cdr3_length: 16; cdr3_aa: CAWSPGLAGRTDTQYF; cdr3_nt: TGTGCCTGGAGTCCCGGACTAGCGGGACGTACAGATACGCAGTATTTT
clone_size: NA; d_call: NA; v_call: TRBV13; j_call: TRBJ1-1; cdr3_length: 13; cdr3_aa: CASSLRVYTEAFF; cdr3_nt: TGTGCCAGCAGCTTACGGGTCTACACTGAAGCTTTCTTT
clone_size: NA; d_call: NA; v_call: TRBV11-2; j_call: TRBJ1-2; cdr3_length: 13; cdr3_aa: CASSTDSNYGYTF; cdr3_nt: TGTGCCAGCAGCACGGACAGTAACTATGGCTACACCTTC
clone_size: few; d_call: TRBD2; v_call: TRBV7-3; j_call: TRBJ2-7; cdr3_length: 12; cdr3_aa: CASGRGGGEQYF; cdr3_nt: TGTGCCAGCGGACGTGGGGGGGGCGAGCAGTACTTC
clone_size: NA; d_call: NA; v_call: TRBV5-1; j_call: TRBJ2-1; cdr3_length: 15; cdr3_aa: CASSPRAGSYNEQFF; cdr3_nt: TGCGCCAGCAGCCCCAGGGCCGGTTCCTACAATGAGCAGTTCTTC
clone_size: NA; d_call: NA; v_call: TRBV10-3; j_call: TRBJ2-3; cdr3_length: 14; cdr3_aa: CAISESTGMNTQYF; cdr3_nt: TGTGCCATCAGTGAGTCTACAGGGATGAATACGCAGTATTTT
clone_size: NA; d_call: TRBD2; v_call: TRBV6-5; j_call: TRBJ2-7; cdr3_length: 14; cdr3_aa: CASSRAGGPHEQYF; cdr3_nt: TGTGCCAGCAGTCGAGCGGGAGGGCCGCACGAGCAGTACTTC
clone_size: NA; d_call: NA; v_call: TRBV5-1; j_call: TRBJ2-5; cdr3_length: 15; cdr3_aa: CASSLGQADLETQYF; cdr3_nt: TGCGCCAGCAGCTTGGGACAGGCGGACCTAGAGACCCAGTACTTC
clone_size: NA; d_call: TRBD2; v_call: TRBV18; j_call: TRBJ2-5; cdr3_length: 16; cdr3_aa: CASSPGLAGGQETQYF; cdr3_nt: TGTGCCAGCTCACCTGGACTAGCGGGGGGGCAGGAGACCCAGTACTTC
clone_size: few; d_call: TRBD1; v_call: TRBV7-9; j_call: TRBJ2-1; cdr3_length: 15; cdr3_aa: CASSGQGGSYNEQFF; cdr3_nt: TGTGCCAGTTCGGGACAGGGGGGCTCCTACAATGAGCAGTTCTTC
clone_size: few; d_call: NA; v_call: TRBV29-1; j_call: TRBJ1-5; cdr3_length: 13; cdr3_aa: CSVGGGTNQPQHF; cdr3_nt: TGCAGCGTTGGCGGGGGGACCAATCAGCCCCAGCATTTT
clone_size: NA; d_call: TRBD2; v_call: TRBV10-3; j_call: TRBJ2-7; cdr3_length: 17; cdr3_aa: CAIGPTLAGGEGREQYF; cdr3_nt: TGTGCCATCGGGCCCACACTAGCGGGAGGGGAAGGGCGGGAGCAGTACTTC
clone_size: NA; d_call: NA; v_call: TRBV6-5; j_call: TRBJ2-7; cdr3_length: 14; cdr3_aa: CASSYVGGSYEQYF; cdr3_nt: TGTGCCAGCAGTTACGTAGGGGGCTCCTACGAGCAGTACTTC
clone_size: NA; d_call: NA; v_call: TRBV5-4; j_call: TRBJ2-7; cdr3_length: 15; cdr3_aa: CASSLGTGQDYEQYF; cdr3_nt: TGTGCCAGCAGCTTGGGGACGGGACAAGACTACGAGCAGTACTTC
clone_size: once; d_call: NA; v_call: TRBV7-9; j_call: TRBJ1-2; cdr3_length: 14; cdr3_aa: CASSLQGPGYGYTF; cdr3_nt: TGTGCCAGCAGCCTTCAGGGGCCTGGCTATGGCTACACCTTC
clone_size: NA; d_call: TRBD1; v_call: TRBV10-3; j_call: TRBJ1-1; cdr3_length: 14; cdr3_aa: CAIRGRTGDTEAFF; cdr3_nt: TGTGCCATCAGGGGTAGGACAGGGGACACTGAAGCTTTCTTT
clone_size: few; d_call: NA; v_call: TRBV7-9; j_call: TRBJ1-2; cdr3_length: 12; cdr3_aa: CASSLVNYGYTF; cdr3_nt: TGTGCCAGCAGCCTCGTTAACTATGGCTACACCTTC
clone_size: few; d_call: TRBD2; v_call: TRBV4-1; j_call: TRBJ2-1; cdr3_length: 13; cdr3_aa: CASSHLAGARQFF; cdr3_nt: TGCGCCAGCAGCCACCTAGCGGGGGCGAGGCAGTTCTTC
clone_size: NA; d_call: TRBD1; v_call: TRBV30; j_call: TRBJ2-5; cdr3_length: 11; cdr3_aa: CAWRTGGTQYF; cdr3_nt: TGTGCCTGGAGGACAGGGGGGACCCAGTACTTC
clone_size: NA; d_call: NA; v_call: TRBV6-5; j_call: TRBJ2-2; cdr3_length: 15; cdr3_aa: CASSRGAEGTGELFF; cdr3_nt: TGTGCCAGCAGCCGAGGGGCGGAGGGTACCGGGGAGCTGTTTTTT
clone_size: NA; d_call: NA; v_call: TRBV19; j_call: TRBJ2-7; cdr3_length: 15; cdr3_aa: CASSIGRGLPYEQYF; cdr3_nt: TGTGCCAGTAGTATAGGGCGGGGCCTCCCCTACGAGCAGTACTTC
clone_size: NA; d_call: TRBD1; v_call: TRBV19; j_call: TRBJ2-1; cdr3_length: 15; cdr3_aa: CASSDRQGRLDEQFF; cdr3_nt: TGTGCCAGTAGCGATCGACAGGGTAGGTTGGATGAGCAGTTCTTC
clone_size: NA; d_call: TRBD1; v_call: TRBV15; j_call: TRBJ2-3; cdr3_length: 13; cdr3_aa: CATSDRVADTQYF; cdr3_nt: TGTGCCACCAGCGACAGGGTGGCAGATACGCAGTATTTT
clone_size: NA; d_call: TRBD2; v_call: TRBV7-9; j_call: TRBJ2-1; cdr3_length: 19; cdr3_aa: CASSLVAGGPIGSYNEQFF; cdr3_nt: TGTGCCAGCAGCTTAGTTGCGGGAGGGCCGATTGGGTCCTACAATGAGCAGTTCTTC
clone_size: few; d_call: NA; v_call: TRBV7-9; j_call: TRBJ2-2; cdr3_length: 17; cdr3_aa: CASSPPRDYSRAGELFF; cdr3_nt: TGTGCCAGCAGCCCCCCCCGTGACTACTCAAGGGCCGGGGAGCTGTTTTTT
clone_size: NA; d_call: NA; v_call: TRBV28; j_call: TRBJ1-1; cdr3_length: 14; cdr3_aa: CASKSGGGGTEAFF; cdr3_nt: TGTGCCAGCAAATCGGGCGGGGGAGGCACTGAAGCTTTCTTT
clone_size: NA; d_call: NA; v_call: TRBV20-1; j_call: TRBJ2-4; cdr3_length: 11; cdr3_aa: CSASRGNIQYF; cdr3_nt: TGCAGTGCTAGCAGGGGCAACATTCAGTACTTC
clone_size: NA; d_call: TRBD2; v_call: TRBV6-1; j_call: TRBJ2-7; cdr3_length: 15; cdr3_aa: CASSDIAGGPEEQYF; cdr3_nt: TGTGCCAGCAGTGACATAGCGGGGGGGCCTGAGGAGCAGTACTTC
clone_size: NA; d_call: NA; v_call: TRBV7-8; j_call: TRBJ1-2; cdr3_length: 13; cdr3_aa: CASSLRQENGYTF; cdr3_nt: TGTGCCAGCAGCTTACGACAGGAGAATGGCTACACCTTC
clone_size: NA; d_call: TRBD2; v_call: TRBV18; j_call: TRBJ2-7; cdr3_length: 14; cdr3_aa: CASSPSGGNDEQYF; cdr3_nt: TGTGCCAGCTCACCTAGCGGGGGCAATGACGAGCAGTACTTC
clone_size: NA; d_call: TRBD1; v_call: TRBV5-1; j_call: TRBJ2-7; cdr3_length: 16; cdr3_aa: CASSLDGQGETYEQYF; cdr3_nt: TGCGCCAGCAGCTTGGACGGGCAGGGGGAGACCTACGAGCAGTACTTC
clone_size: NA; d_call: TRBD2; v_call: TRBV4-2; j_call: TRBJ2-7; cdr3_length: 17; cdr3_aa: CASSQEYAKRGTYEQYF; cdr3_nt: TGTGCCAGCAGCCAAGAATACGCCAAGCGGGGAACGTACGAGCAGTACTTC
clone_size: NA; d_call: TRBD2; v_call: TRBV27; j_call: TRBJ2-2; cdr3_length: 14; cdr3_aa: CASSHHGRAGELFF; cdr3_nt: TGTGCCAGCAGTCACCACGGGAGGGCCGGGGAGCTGTTTTTT
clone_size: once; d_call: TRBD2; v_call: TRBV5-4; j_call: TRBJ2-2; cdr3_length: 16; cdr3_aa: CASSGGASGRTGELFF; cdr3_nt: TGTGCCAGCAGCGGAGGAGCTAGCGGGAGAACCGGGGAGCTGTTTTTT
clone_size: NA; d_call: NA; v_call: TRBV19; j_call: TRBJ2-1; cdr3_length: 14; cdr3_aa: CASSIITGYNEQFF; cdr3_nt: TGTGCCAGTAGTATTATAACAGGGTACAATGAGCAGTTCTTC
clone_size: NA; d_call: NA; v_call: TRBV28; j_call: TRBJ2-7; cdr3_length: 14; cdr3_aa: CASSLVGSVDEQYF; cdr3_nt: TGTGCCAGCAGTTTAGTCGGGAGTGTCGACGAGCAGTACTTC
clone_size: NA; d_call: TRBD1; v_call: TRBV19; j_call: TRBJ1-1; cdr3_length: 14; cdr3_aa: CASSIGTGWTEAFF; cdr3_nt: TGTGCCAGTAGTATAGGGACAGGTTGGACTGAAGCTTTCTTT
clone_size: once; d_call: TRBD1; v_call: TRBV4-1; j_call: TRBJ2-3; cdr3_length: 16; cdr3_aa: CASSQPRDRGTDTQYF; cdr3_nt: TGCGCCAGCAGCCAACCCCGGGACAGGGGCACAGATACGCAGTATTTT
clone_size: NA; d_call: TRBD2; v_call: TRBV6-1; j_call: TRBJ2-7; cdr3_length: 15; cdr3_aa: CASSERGDPSYEQYF; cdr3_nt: TGTGCCAGCAGTGAACGGGGGGACCCCTCCTACGAGCAGTACTTC
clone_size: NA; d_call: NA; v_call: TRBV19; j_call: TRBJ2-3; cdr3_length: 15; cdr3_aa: CASSTDSISTDTQYF; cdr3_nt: TGTGCCAGTAGTACCGACAGTATTAGCACAGATACGCAGTATTTT
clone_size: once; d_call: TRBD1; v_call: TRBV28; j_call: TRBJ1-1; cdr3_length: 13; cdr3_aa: CASSWDSNTEAFF; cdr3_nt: TGTGCCAGCAGTTGGGACAGTAACACTGAAGCTTTCTTT
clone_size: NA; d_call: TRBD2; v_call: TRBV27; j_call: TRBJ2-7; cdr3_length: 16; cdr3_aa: CASSPGTSGTSYEQYF; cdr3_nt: TGTGCCAGCAGTCCCGGGACTAGCGGGACCTCCTACGAGCAGTACTTC
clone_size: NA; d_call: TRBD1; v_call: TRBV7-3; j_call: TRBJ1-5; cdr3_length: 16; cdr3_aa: CASSSPRRGPNQPQHF; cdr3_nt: TGTGCCAGCAGCTCTCCACGAAGGGGGCCCAACCAGCCCCAGCATTTT
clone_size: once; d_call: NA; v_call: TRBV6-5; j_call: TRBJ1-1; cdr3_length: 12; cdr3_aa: CASSYLGGAAFF; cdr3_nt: TGTGCCAGCAGTTACTTGGGGGGAGCTGCTTTCTTT
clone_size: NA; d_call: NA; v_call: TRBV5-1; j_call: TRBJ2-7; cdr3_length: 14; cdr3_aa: CASSLGQTTYEQYF; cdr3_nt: TGCGCCAGCAGCTTGGGACAAACAACCTACGAGCAGTACTTC
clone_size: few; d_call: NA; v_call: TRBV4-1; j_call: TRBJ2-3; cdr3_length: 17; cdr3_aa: CASSRAPGGRGTDTQYF; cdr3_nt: TGCGCCAGCAGCCGGGCCCCGGGGGGCCGGGGCACAGATACGCAGTATTTT